These 5 T cell receptor beta chains originate from one sample sequenced in a study of blood T cell repertoires in COVID-19. Clones were read by immunoSEQ multiplex PCR, and TCRdb kept only the in-frame ones, dropping some. The repertoire consists of roughly 220,000 clones, with around 90% occurring once and the leading ten covering approximately 15%. Sequenced input: PBMCs or T cells enriched from blood (not recorded which). These receptor sequences come from a man under 40 who had been exposed to COVID-19.

The rearrangement joins TRBV7-9 to TRBJ2-3; TRBD2 aligns across 8 bases. Germline assignment: CDR1 SEHNR and CDR2 FQNEAQ (reference sequence). CDR3 length: 16 residues. Trimming cost V 4 bases and J 0 bases; bases outside gene matches: 6. CDR3 sequence: CASSSIAGISTDTQYF. Here the CDR3 DNA reads TGTGCCAGCAGCTCTATAGCGGGGATTAGCACAGATACGCAGTATTTT.

V and J are TRBV6-5 and TRBJ1-2; no definite D call. The length of the CDR3 is 13 residues. Germline CDR1 reads MNHEY; CDR2 reads SVGAGI. V lost 0 bases and J lost 6, with 8 bases in between. This CDR3 is CASSYSSGNGYTF. DNA of the CDR3: TGTGCCAGCAGTTACTCATCGGGTAATGGCTACACCTTC.

This clone appeared many times. The chain is built from TRBV5-1 and TRBJ1-2; D gene unclear. There are 16 residues in the CDR3. V was clipped by 4 bases and J by 4 bases, with 20 bases between them. Germline-derived CDR1 and CDR2 are SGHRS and YFSETQ. The DNA of the CDR3 is TGCGCCAGCAGCCCTCAACCCACCGGCGGCGGCTATGGCTACACCTTC. Its protein product is CASSPQPTGGGYGYTF.

V is TRBV20-1 and J is TRBJ2-7; D is uncertain. This CDR3 is 13 amino acids long. V was shortened by 3 bases and J by 7 bases, with 16 bases between the two germline ends. CDR1 and CDR2 from the germline V gene are DFQATT and SNEGSKA (reference sequence). CDR3 region: CSASMGLGWEQYF. CDR3 in DNA: TGCAGTGCTAGTATGGGCTTAGGTTGGGAGCAGTACTTC.

The chain employs TRBV2 and TRBJ1-1; no firm D call. This CDR3 comprises 13 residues. Trimming stripped 6 bases from V and 1 base from J, with 9 bases between. Per germline, CDR1 SNHLY and CDR2 FYNNEI. The CDR3 is CASSQQPNTEAFF. CDR3 nucleotide sequence: TGTGCCAGCAGCCAACAACCGAACACTGAAGCTTTCTTT.